These 31 T cell receptor beta chains were sequenced from one sample in a study of T cell repertoires in cytomegalovirus infection. TCRdb re-analysed the reads in MiXCR, keeping a single row per CDR3 protein. The sample records 200,000 to 250,000 distinct CDR3 sequences, 30% to 45% being singletons. No antigen has been identified for these receptors. Sample: CD8+ T cells from cultured PBMCs, taken from culture after CMV antigen stimulation. These receptors were collected from a human donor in good health (CMV status not recorded). Some clones in this sample may be carry-over from other donors' samples.

V is TRBV6-8 and J is TRBJ2-1, with D perhaps matching TRBD1 (5 bases). This CDR3 has 14 residues. Trimming removed 4 bases from V and 4 bases from J, with 11 bases in between. Germline CDR1 is MNHGY and CDR2 is SAAAGT. The CDR3 spells CASSLTPGYNEQFF. CDR3 DNA sequence: TGTGCCAGCAGTTTAACGCCAGGGTACAATGAGCAGTTCTTC.

This clonotype showed up just a few times. The chain's CDR3 is CASSYAGGRTEAFF. CDR3 nucleotide sequence: TGTGCCAGCAGCTACGCAGGGGGTAGGACTGAAGCTTTCTTT. V is TRBV7-2 and J is TRBJ1-1; the match to TRBD1 covers 7 bases. The germline V gene has CDR1 SGHTA and CDR2 FQGNSA. J lost 5 bases, V lost 4 bases, and 7 bases had no gene match. CDR3 length equals 14 residues.

In this sample, this clonotype turned up once. The chain carries TRBV7-4 and TRBJ2-7; the D gene could be TRBD1 or TRBD2 (6 bases each). CDR3 length: 15 residues. Trimming stripped 1 base from V and 0 bases from J, with 10 bases between. Germline-derived CDR1 and CDR2 are SGHVT and SQSDAQ. The chain's CDR3 is CASSLVRDISYEQYF. The CDR3 DNA reads as TGTGCCAGCAGCTTAGTGCGGGACATCTCCTACGAGCAGTACTTC.

The CDR3 is CASSAAGTGNTEAFF. The DNA for the CDR3 is TGTGCCAGCAGCGCCGCTGGGACAGGGAACACTGAAGCTTTCTTT. The chain joins TRBV9 to TRBJ1-1; 8 bases line up with TRBD1. Germline values: CDR1 SGDLS, CDR2 YYNGEE. The length of the CDR3 is 15 residues. The V gene end was trimmed by 3 bases and the J gene end by 1 base; junction bases not matched to a gene: 5.

The rearrangement joins TRBV19 to TRBJ1-1, with 9 positions matching TRBD1. CDR3 size: 12 residues. With V trimmed by 4 bases and J by 10 bases, 4 bases remained unmatched. Germline values: CDR1 LNHDA, CDR2 SQIVND (reference sequence). The CDR3 here is CASSRTGDGAFF. For the CDR3, the DNA is TGTGCCAGTAGTAGGACAGGGGACGGAGCTTTCTTT.

The sample holds a few counts of this clonotype. The chain recombines TRBV12-3 or TRBV12-4 with TRBJ1-2; no clear D gene. The CDR3 length is 13 residues. Trimming cost V 3 bases and J 8 bases, with 13 bases left between them. CDR3 DNA: TGTGCCAGCAGTTTCTCCGGGGAAGAAGGCTACACCTTC. It yields the protein CASSFSGEEGYTF.

There are a few counts of this clonotype. This chain joins TRBV28 and TRBJ1-1; D remains ambiguous. The CDR3 consists of 13 residues. V gave up 2 bases and J gave up 4 bases, with 8 bases separating them. The germline V gene has CDR1 MDHEN and CDR2 SYDVKM. CDR3 residues: CASSLGQVTEAFF. The DNA of the CDR3 is TGTGCCAGCAGTTTAGGGCAGGTCACTGAAGCTTTCTTT.

This clonotype was counted only a few times. The genes are TRBV7-2 and TRBJ2-7; TRBD2 matches at 7 bases. The CDR3 totals 14 residues. V was clipped by 5 bases and J by 4 bases; unmatched bases: 8. Germline loops: CDR1 SGHTA, CDR2 FQGNSA. The DNA for the CDR3 is TGTGCCAGCAGCCCGCGGGAGAAAACTTACGAGCAGTACTTC. This codes for CASSPREKTYEQYF.

This clonotype was found a few times. The genes are TRBV28 and TRBJ2-2; 8 nucleotides line up with TRBD1. The CDR3 is 15 residues long. The ends lost 6 bases at V and 3 bases at J; junction bases unmatched: 6. Looked up from germline, CDR1 is MDHEN and CDR2 is SYDVKM. Written as DNA, the CDR3 is TGTGCCAGCAGGACCCCGGGACAGGACACCGGGGAGCTGTTTTTT. It codes for CASRTPGQDTGELFF.

The rearrangement links TRBV28 to TRBJ2-7; D is tentatively TRBD1 or TRBD2 (5 bases each). V lost 7 bases and J 0 bases, leaving 16 bases between the germline ends. The CDR3 sequence is 15 residues long. Germline V lookup: CDR1 MDHEN, CDR2 SYDVKM. In DNA form, the CDR3 reads TGTGCCAGCACCCGAGGGGCCTTGAGCTCCTACGAGCAGTACTTC. This codes for CASTRGALSSYEQYF.

This clonotype came up many times. The chain is built from TRBV7-2 and TRBJ2-1; 9 bases map to TRBD2. CDR1 and CDR2 (germline): SGHTA, FQGNSA. The CDR3 is 20 residues long. V gave up 5 bases and J gave up 0 bases; unmatched junction bases: 17. CDR3 sequence (DNA): TGTGCCAGCAGCGGGGAGTTTGTAGCGGGGGTTCCGGGCTCCTACAATGAGCAGTTCTTC. As protein: CASSGEFVAGVPGSYNEQFF.

This clonotype was detected only a few times. The chain couples TRBV19 to TRBJ2-6; 8 bases match TRBD1. The ends lost 9 bases at V and 6 bases at J; junction bases unmatched: 1. There are 12 residues in the CDR3. Germline CDR1 LNHDA, CDR2 SQIVND (reference sequence). The CDR3 sequence is CASRGLANVLTF. The CDR3 DNA reads as TGTGCCAGCAGGGGGCTGGCCAACGTCCTGACTTTC.

The chain joins TRBV7-9 to TRBJ2-3; TRBD2 is a possible D gene (6 bases). There are 16 residues in the CDR3. Germline V gene data show CDR1 as SEHNR and CDR2 as FQNEAQ (reference sequence). V was shortened by 4 bases and J by 4 bases, with 18 bases between the two germline ends. The CDR3 reads CASSWRGLRGADTQYF. CDR3 sequence (DNA): TGTGCCAGCAGCTGGCGGGGACTCCGGGGCGCAGATACGCAGTATTTT. The variable domain in full, with the rest retrieved from reference TRBV7-9 and TRBJ2-3, is DTGVSQNPRHKITKRGQNVTFRCDPISEHNRLYWYRQTLGQGPEFLTYFQNEAQLEKSRLLSDRFSAERPKGSFSTLEIQRTEQGDSAMYLCASSWRGLRGADTQYFGPGTRLTVL.

This clonotype was seen more than once but under ten times. The V gene is TRBV7-9, the J gene TRBJ2-3; D is unresolved. CDR1 is SEHNR, CDR2 FQNEAQ, per germline (reference sequence). This CDR3 contains 13 residues. V was pared by 5 bases and J by 0 bases, with 6 bases between. The DNA for the CDR3 is TGTGCCAGCAGCGGAGCTAGCACAGATACGCAGTATTTT. Its translation is CASSGASTDTQYF.

Notes on this clonotype: Germline is not matched at one junction end, which may reflect a read error. The chain combines TRBV7-8 with TRBJ2-2; 12 nucleotides align to TRBD2. The length of the CDR3 is 14 residues. Looked up from germline, CDR1 is SGHVS and CDR2 is FQNEAQ. DNA for the CDR3: TGTGCCAGCTTCCGGACTAGCGGGAAGGGGGATCTGTTTTTT. Amino acid sequence: CASFRTSGKGDLFF.

This clonotype was detected only a few times. The chain joins TRBV7-8 to TRBJ2-5, with 11 bases matching TRBD1. Germline CDR1 is SGHVS and CDR2 is FQNEAQ. CDR3 length equals 16 residues. With V trimmed by 6 bases and J by 5 bases, 11 bases remained unmatched. CDR3 DNA: TGTGCCAGCAGTTTGGACAGGGGGCGCTTGGAGGAGACCCAGTACTTC. It codes for CASSLDRGRLEETQYF.

Points on this clonotype: A single base separates this from a much larger clone, so it may be a read error. J is TRBJ2-7 and V is TRBV7-9, with 7 bases lining up with TRBD2. With 0 bases clipped from V and 2 bases from J, the junction kept 1 base outside the gene matches. Germline V gene data show CDR1 as SEHNR and CDR2 as FQNEAQ (reference sequence). The CDR3 runs to 14 residues. The CDR3: CASSLALAAYEQYF. CDR3 DNA sequence: TGTGCCAGCAGCTTAGCGCTAGCGGCCTACGAGCAGTACTTC.

This chain links TRBV27 with TRBJ1-5, with D tentatively TRBD1 (5 bases). Germline V gene data show CDR1 as MNHEY and CDR2 as SMNVEV (reference sequence). The CDR3 totals 14 residues. The V gene lost 2 bases and the J gene lost 3 bases, with 8 bases spanning the gap. The CDR3 coding sequence is TGTGCCAGCAGTTTACTGGGGACCAATCAGCCCCAGCATTTT. It is translated as CASSLLGTNQPQHF.

The CDR3 sequence is CASSLFRTSPDEQFF. The CDR3 DNA is TGTGCCAGCAGTTTATTCAGGACTAGCCCCGATGAGCAGTTCTTC. J is TRBJ2-1 and V is TRBV27, with TRBD2 matching 8 bases. The CDR3 spans 15 residues. Germline V gives CDR1 MNHEY, CDR2 SMNVEV (reference sequence). The trim removed 1 base at V and 8 bases at J, leaving 7 bases unmatched.

The V and J genes are TRBV11-1 and TRBJ2-4, with 15 bases aligning to TRBD2. V shed 5 bases and J 4 bases; nucleotides not matched to a gene: 3. CDR1 and CDR2 (germline): SGHAT, FQDESV (reference sequence). The CDR3 spans 16 residues. The CDR3 loop reads CASSGGLAGGKNIQYF. In DNA, the CDR3 is TGTGCCAGCAGCGGGGGACTAGCGGGAGGTAAAAACATTCAGTACTTC. Full variable domain (outside the CDR3, taken from reference TRBV11-1 and TRBJ2-4): EAEVAQSPRYKITEKSQAVAFWCDPISGHATLYWYRQILGQGPELLVQFQDESVVDDSQLPKDRFSAERLKGVDSTLKIQPAELGDSAMYLCASSGGLAGGKNIQYFGAGTRLSVL.

The rearrangement joins TRBV5-4 to TRBJ2-3; TRBD2 aligns across 7 bases. With 5 bases clipped from V and 5 bases from J, the junction kept 8 bases outside the gene matches. This CDR3 is 14 amino acids long. Germline-derived CDR1 and CDR2 are SGHNT and YYREEE (reference sequence). DNA of the CDR3: TGTGCCAGCAGACCTGGGAGGGAGGGAGATACGCAGTATTTT. Its protein product is CASRPGREGDTQYF.

The chain carries TRBV19 and TRBJ2-1; D is undetermined. The ends were cut back, 4 bases at V and 0 bases at J, with 13 bases in the middle. In germline, CDR1 is LNHDA, CDR2 SQIVND (reference sequence). CDR3 size: 16 residues. The CDR3 region is CASSTRRSYSYNEQFF. CDR3 in DNA: TGTGCCAGTAGTACGCGGCGGAGCTACTCCTACAATGAGCAGTTCTTC. Based on the CDR3 plus reference TRBV19 and TRBJ2-1, the full variable domain is DGGITQSPKYLFRKEGQNVTLSCEQNLNHDAMYWYRQDPGQGLRLIYYSQIVNDFQKGDIAEGYSVSREKKESFPLTVTSAQKNPTAFYLCASSTRRSYSYNEQFFGPGTRLTVL.

This clonotype has just a few counts. This rearrangement joins TRBV27 to TRBJ2-3; D gene unclear. The CDR3 is 14 residues long. Germline V gives CDR1 MNHEY, CDR2 SMNVEV (reference sequence). Trimming took off 0 bases at V and 1 base at J, with 5 bases between the two ends. For the CDR3, the DNA is TGTGCCAGCAGTTTATCCCCCCGCACAGATACGCAGTATTTT. This sequence encodes CASSLSPRTDTQYF.

This clonotype was counted only a few times. The rearrangement uses TRBV11-2 and TRBJ2-1, with D perhaps being TRBD1 or TRBD2 (5 bases each). There are 17 residues in the CDR3. Trimming took 0 bases from V and 0 from J, leaving 12 bases between them. The V gene's germline CDR1 is SGHAT and CDR2 FQNNGV. CDR3 region: CASSLDRGPSSYNEQFF. CDR3 bases: TGTGCCAGCAGCTTAGATAGGGGACCCAGCTCCTACAATGAGCAGTTCTTC.

This clonotype came up a few times. The J gene is TRBJ2-7, the V gene TRBV7-2; a weak D match, TRBD2 (6 bases). V lost 0 bases and J 2 bases, leaving 8 bases between the germline ends. The V gene's germline CDR1 is SGHTA and CDR2 FQGNSA. The CDR3 is made up of 14 amino acids. The CDR3 here is CASSLAWGAYEQYF. The CDR3 DNA reads TGTGCCAGCAGCTTAGCGTGGGGGGCCTACGAGCAGTACTTC.

The chain links TRBV9 to TRBJ2-1, with TRBD2 matching 10 bases. Per germline, CDR1 SGDLS and CDR2 YYNGEE. The J segment lost 8 bases and the V segment lost 1 base, leaving 18 bases of the junction unmatched. This CDR3 has 19 amino acids. CDR3: CASSVRSGGPSGSVHEQFF. CDR3 coding DNA: TGTGCCAGCAGCGTACGTAGTGGGGGGCCTAGCGGGAGTGTCCATGAGCAGTTCTTC.

This clonotype was picked up a small number of times. The chain recombines TRBV7-6 with TRBJ1-2, with 10 bases matching TRBD1. Germline values: CDR1 SGHVS, CDR2 FNYEAQ. Germline trimming cut 4 bases from V and 6 bases from J; bases unmatched to any gene: 14. The CDR3 covers 17 residues. In nucleotides, the CDR3 is TGTGCCAGCAGCTCTAAGAGACCCGGGACAGGGGAGGATGGCTACACCTTC. It translates to CASSSKRPGTGEDGYTF.

J is TRBJ1-1 and V is TRBV6-8; a possible D gene is TRBD1 (5 bases). From germline, CDR1 is MNHGY and CDR2 SAAAGT. Trimming cost V 5 bases and J 6 bases, with 16 bases left between them. The CDR3 is made up of 14 amino acids. CDR3 DNA sequence: TGTGCCAGCAGTGCCAGGGAATTAGGCGCTGAAGCTTTCTTT. Its protein is CASSARELGAEAFF.

This clonotype came up once. Mismatch with germline at one junction end may stem from a read error. V and J are TRBV7-9 and TRBJ2-2, with D possibly being TRBD1 or TRBD2 (6 bases each). The CDR3 is 16 residues long. Per germline, CDR1 SEHNR and CDR2 FQNEAQ (reference sequence). CDR3 region: CASSLEGGPNTGDLFF. The CDR3 DNA is TGTGCCAGCAGCTTAGAGGGGGGACCGAACACCGGGGATCTGTTTTTT.

This chain uses TRBV28 with TRBJ1-1, with 8 positions matching TRBD1. Germline V gene lookup returns CDR1 MDHEN and CDR2 SYDVKM. After removal of 5 bases from V and 6 bases from J, the junction contained 8 bases not matched to a gene. The CDR3 loop spans 14 amino acids. The CDR3 coding sequence is TGTGCCAGCAGTCTCAGGGGGCTAGACGCTGAAGCTTTCTTT. It yields the protein CASSLRGLDAEAFF.

The V call is TRBV7-2, the J call TRBJ2-1; 9 bases align to TRBD2. The V and J ends lost 1 base and 4 bases, in that order; junction bases with no gene match: 5. The length of the CDR3 is 16 residues. Germline V gene data show CDR1 as SGHTA and CDR2 as FQGNSA. CDR3 sequence: CASSLVSSGEYNEQFF. In nucleotides, the CDR3 is TGTGCCAGCAGCTTAGTTTCTAGCGGGGAATACAATGAGCAGTTCTTC.